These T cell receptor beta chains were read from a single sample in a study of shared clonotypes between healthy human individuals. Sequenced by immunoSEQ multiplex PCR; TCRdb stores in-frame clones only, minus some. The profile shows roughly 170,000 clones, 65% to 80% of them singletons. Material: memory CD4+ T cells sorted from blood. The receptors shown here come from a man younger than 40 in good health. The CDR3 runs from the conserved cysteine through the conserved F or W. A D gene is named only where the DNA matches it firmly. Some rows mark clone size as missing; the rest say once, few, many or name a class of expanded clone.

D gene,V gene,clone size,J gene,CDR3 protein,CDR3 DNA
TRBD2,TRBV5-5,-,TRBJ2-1,CASSAGLAILYNEQFF,TGTGCCAGCAGCGCGGGACTAGCAATCTTGTACAATGAGCAGTTCTTC
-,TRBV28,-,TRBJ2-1,CASSLSPNEQFF,TGTGCCAGCAGTCTCTCTCCTAATGAGCAGTTCTTC
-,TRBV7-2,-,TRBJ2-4,CASSPPYSEGNIQYF,TGTGCCAGCAGCCCTCCGTATTCCGAGGGGAACATTCAGTACTTC
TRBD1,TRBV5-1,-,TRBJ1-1,CASSLSGQGGHTEAFF,TGCGCCAGCAGCCTTTCGGGACAGGGCGGGCACACTGAAGCTTTCTTT
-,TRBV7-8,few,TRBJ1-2,CASSFGGALYGYTF,TGTGCCAGCAGCTTCGGAGGGGCCCTCTATGGCTACACCTTC
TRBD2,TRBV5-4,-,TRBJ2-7,CASSPKAGAVYEQYF,TGTGCCAGCAGCCCAAAAGCGGGAGCGGTCTACGAGCAGTACTTC
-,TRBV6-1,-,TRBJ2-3,CASRPRLTDTQYF,TGTGCCAGCAGGCCGCGGCTCACAGATACGCAGTATTTT
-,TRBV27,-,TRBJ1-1,CASSLHGRSTEAFF,TGTGCCAGCAGTTTACACGGCAGGAGCACTGAAGCTTTCTTT
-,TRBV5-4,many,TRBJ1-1,CASSLVGLGSVGAFF,TGTGCCAGCAGCTTGGTGGGGTTGGGATCTGTAGGAGCTTTCTTT
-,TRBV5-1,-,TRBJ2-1,CASSIDSNNEQFF,TGCGCCAGCAGCATCGACAGTAACAATGAGCAGTTCTTC
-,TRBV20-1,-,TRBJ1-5,CSARDGQPQHF,TGCAGTGCGAGGGACGGTCAGCCCCAGCATTTT
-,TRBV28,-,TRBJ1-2,CASLSSNYGYTF,TGTGCCAGCCTTAGCAGTAACTATGGCTACACCTTC
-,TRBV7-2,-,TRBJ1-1,CASSLNRVVTEAFF,TGTGCCAGCAGCTTAAACAGGGTGGTAACTGAAGCTTTCTTT
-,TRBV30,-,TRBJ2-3,CAWSPRGGGDTQYF,TGTGCCTGGAGTCCGAGGGGGGGAGGAGATACGCAGTATTTT
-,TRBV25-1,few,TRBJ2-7,CASASAGTAIYEQYF,TGTGCCAGCGCTTCGGCGGGGACGGCGATTTACGAGCAGTACTTC
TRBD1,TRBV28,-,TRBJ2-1,CASSLPGTASEQFF,TGTGCCAGCAGTTTACCCGGGACAGCCAGTGAGCAGTTCTTC
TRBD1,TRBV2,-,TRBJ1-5,CASSDGQGNLPQHF,TGTGCCAGCAGCGACGGACAGGGTAATTTGCCCCAGCATTTT
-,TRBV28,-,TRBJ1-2,CASVQGKRGYTF,TGTGCCAGCGTTCAGGGGAAGCGTGGCTACACCTTC
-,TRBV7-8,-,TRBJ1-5,CASSLYRDQPQHF,TGTGCCAGCAGCTTATACAGGGATCAGCCCCAGCATTTT
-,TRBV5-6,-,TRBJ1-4,CASSRPIDEKLFF,TGTGCCAGCAGCCGCCCAATTGATGAAAAACTGTTTTTT
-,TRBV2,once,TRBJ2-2,CASRLAERGTGELFF,TGTGCCAGCAGATTAGCGGAGAGGGGCACCGGGGAGCTGTTTTTT
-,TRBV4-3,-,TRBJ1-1,CASSQVGANTEAFF,TGCGCCAGCAGCCAAGTTGGAGCGAACACTGAAGCTTTCTTT
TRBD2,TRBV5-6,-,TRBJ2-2,CASSSLTSGSIRGELFF,TGTGCCAGCAGCTCCCTGACTAGCGGGTCAATTCGCGGGGAGCTGTTTTTT
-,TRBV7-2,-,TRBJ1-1,CASSLSAQDTEAFF,TGTGCCAGCAGCTTAAGTGCCCAGGACACTGAAGCTTTCTTT
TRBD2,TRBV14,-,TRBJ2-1,CASSQDSGGSSGEQFF,TGTGCCAGCAGCCAAGATTCGGGCGGGAGTAGCGGGGAGCAGTTCTTC
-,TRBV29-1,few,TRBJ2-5,CSVASPSETQYF,TGCAGCGTCGCCAGCCCGTCGGAGACCCAGTACTTC
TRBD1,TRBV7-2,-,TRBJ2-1,CASTSGQGDNEQFF,TGTGCCAGCACGTCCGGACAGGGAGACAATGAGCAGTTCTTC
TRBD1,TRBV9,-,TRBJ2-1,CASSPRQGSSYNEQFF,TGTGCCAGCAGCCCCCGACAGGGAAGCTCCTACAATGAGCAGTTCTTC
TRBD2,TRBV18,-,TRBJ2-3,CASSPRRTSGSYTDTQYF,TGTGCCAGCTCACCACGACGTACTAGCGGGAGTTATACAGATACGCAGTATTTT
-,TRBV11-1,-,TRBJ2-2,CASGHTNTGELFF,TGTGCCAGTGGACATACGAACACCGGGGAGCTGTTTTTT
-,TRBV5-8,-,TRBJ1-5,CASSLAGISGNQPQHF,TGTGCCAGCAGCTTGGCAGGGATATCAGGCAATCAGCCCCAGCATTTT
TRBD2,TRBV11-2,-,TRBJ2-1,CASSLAGRGRSNEQFF,TGTGCCAGCAGCTTAGCCGGGCGCGGGAGGTCCAATGAGCAGTTCTTC
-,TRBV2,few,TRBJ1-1,CASSPLGVGTEAFF,TGTGCCAGCAGTCCTTTGGGGGTCGGGACTGAAGCTTTCTTT
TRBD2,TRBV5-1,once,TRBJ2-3,CASRILAGGADTQYF,TGCGCCAGCCGGATCCTTGCGGGAGGGGCAGATACGCAGTATTTT
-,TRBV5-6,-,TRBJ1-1,CASSGGWPRMNTEAFF,TGTGCCAGCAGCGGGGGCTGGCCGAGAATGAACACTGAAGCTTTCTTT
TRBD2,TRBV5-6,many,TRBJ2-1,CASSLLSGGSNEQFF,TGTGCCAGCAGCTTGTTATCGGGAGGGTCCAATGAGCAGTTCTTC
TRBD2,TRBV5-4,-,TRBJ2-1,CASSREGPNNEQFF,TGTGCCAGCAGCCGGGAGGGCCCGAACAATGAGCAGTTCTTC
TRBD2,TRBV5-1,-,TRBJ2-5,CASSLGGRAETQYF,TGCGCCAGCAGCTTGGGCGGGAGGGCGGAGACCCAGTACTTC
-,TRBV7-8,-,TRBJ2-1,CASSLAVGGIYNEQFF,TGTGCCAGCAGCTTAGCCGTGGGAGGAATATACAATGAGCAGTTCTTC